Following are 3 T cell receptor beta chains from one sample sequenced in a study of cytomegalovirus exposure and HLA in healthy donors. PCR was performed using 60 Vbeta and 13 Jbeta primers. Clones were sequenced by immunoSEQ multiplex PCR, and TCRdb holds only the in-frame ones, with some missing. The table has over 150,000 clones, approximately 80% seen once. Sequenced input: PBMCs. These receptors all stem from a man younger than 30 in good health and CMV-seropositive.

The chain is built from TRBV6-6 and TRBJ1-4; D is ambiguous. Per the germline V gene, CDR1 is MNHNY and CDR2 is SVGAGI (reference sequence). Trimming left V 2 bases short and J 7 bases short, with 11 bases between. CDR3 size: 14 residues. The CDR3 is CASSYEARFEKLFF. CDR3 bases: TGTGCCAGCAGTTACGAGGCGAGGTTTGAAAAACTGTTTTTT.

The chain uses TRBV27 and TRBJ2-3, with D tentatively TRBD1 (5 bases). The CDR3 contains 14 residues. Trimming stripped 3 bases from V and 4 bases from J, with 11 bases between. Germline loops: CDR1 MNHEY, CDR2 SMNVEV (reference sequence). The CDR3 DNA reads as TGTGCCAGCAGTTTCAGGACAAAAGCAGATACGCAGTATTTT. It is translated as CASSFRTKADTQYF.

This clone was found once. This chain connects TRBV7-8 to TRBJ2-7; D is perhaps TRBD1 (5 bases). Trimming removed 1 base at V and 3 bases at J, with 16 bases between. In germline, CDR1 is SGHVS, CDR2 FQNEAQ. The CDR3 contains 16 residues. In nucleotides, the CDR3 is TGTGCCAGCAGCTTAGTTGGCGGCAGGGCGGTCTACGAGCAGTACTTC. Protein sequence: CASSLVGGRAVYEQYF.